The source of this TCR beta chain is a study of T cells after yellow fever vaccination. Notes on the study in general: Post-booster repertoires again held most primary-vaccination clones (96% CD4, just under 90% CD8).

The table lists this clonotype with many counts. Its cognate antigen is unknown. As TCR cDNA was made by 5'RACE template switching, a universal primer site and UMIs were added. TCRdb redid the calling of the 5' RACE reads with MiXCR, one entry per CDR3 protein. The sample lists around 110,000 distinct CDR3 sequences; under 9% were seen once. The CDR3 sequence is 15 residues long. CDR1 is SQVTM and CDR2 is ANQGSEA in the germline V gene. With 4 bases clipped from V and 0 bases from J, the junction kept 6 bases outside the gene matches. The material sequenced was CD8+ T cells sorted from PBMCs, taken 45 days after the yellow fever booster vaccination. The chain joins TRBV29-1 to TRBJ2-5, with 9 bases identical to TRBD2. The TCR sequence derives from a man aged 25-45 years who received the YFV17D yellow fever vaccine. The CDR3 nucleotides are TGCAGCGTTGCCACCAGCGGGGGGTACCAAGAGACCCAGTACTTC. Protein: CSVATSGGYQETQYF.